The subject of this entry is one TCR beta chain. This CDR3 is built from 13 residues. Germline-derived CDR1 and CDR2 are SNHLY and FYNNEI. Between the trimmed V and J ends, which lost 5 bases and 5 bases, there was a span of 13 bases. The sample originates from a study of T-cell memory formation after mild COVID-19. A single record per CDR3 protein comes from TCRdb applying MiXCR to the 5' RACE reads. Here the sample spans fewer than 600,000 distinct CDR3 sequences, roughly 21% being singletons. This receptor was taken from an adult woman who had mild COVID-19 (a few samples of this study predate the infection). Cell type and time point are not known. Sample: PBMCs or a T cell subset sorted from them (not recorded which). This rearrangement joins TRBV2 to TRBJ2-7; possible D gene TRBD1, 5 bases. The CDR3 region is CASSPPGYDEQYF. The CDR3 DNA is TGTGCCAGCAGTCCTCCAGGGTACGACGAGCAGTACTTC.